Presented here are 12 T cell receptor delta chains from one specimen sequenced in a study of γδ T cells in repeated Plasmodium falciparum infection. TCRdb re-called the multiplex PCR reads using CATT. The sample yields approximately 90,000 delta-chain clones, over 0.75% seen once. Bulk repertoires came from Vgamma9/Vdelta2+ or Vdelta2-negative gammadelta T cells flow-sorted from PBMC. Sequencing was done on a sample of gamma-delta T cells from blood. Source of these receptors: a pool of human donors (malaria-infected and uninfected, not separated).

This clone was counted between two and nine times. The protein TCRdb lists belongs to a much larger clone and differs from this DNA's translation at residue 11, which points to a read error; the protein shown is made from the DNA. This sequence joins TRDV1 and TRDJ1; TRDD2 or TRDD3 may be the D gene (7 bases each). Looked up from germline, CDR1 is TSWWSYY and CDR2 is QGS. The CDR3 length is 22 residues. Trimming pared 3 bases from V and 4 bases from J, leaving 36 bases between. The CDR3 DNA follows: TGTGCTCTTGGGGACCCTGGATTCCTACAAAGGGGGATCCTCCGGCGCGGCGATAAACTCATCTTT. Its translation: CALGDPGFLQRGILRRGDKLIF.

This clone was counted only a few times. The likely explanation is a read error, given a far larger clone one base away. The identical CDR3 is also encoded by other nucleotide sequences in the sample. The V gene is TRDV1, the J gene TRDJ1; D is unresolved. The CDR3 has 12 amino acids. V was trimmed by 9 bases and J by 3 bases, leaving 11 bases between them. The germline CDR1 and CDR2 sequences are TSWWSYY and QGS. For the CDR3, the DNA is TGTGCTCTCGGACACGCCTCCGATAAACTCATCTTT. Amino acids: CALGHASDKLIF.

In its sample, this clone was seen a few times. TCRdb assigns this DNA the protein of a much larger clone, which departs from its translation at residue 10; this likely reflects a read error, and the protein shown comes from translating the DNA. CDR3 DNA: TGTGCTCTTGGGAAAATAAGTGGGGGGCGGCGGTACACCGATAAACTCATCTTT. Its translation is CALGKISGGRRYTDKLIF. The chain has TRDV1 and TRDJ1; a possible D gene is TRDD3 (6 bases). The J gene comes from matching the DNA to germline here; TCRdb lacks it. The CDR3 extends over 18 amino acids. The V gene's germline CDR1 is TSWWSYY and CDR2 QGS. The ends were cut back, 5 bases at V and 0 bases at J, with 22 bases in the middle.

This clone was observed a handful of times. The likely explanation is a read error, given a far larger clone one base away. Other nucleotide sequences in the sample specify the same CDR3. V gene TRDV1 combines with J gene TRDJ1; D is possibly TRDD2 (6 bases). The J gene, missing from TCRdb, was assigned here through DNA to germline matching. CDR1 is TSWWSYY and CDR2 is QGS in the germline V gene. The CDR3 covers 18 residues. The CDR3 DNA reads TGTGCTCTTGGGGAGAGAAAATGGCTGGGATCCTACACCGACAAACTCATCTTT. This translates into CALGERKWLGSYTDKLIF.

This clone showed up just a few times. The protein recorded in TCRdb matches a much larger clone and deviates from this DNA's translation at residue 10, suggesting a read error; the protein here is obtained by translating the DNA. J is TRDJ3 and V is TRDV2; TRDD3 matches at 8 bases. TCRdb leaves out the J gene; it was filled in here by matching the DNA to germline. J lost 10 bases, V lost 3 bases, and 22 bases had no gene match. The germline V gene has CDR1 GEAIGNYY and CDR2 EKD. The CDR3 consists of 20 residues. CDR3 DNA: TGTGCCTGTGACCGGGTCATACTGGGGGGTACTTTAAGGGCGACCCGACAGATGTTTTTC. Protein product: CACDRVILGGTLRATRQMFF.

As regards this clone: A far larger clone lies a single base away; this is likely a read error. The sample carries other DNA sequences with the same CDR3. The chain is built from TRDV1 and TRDJ1; no clear D gene. The CDR3 has 19 residues. From germline, CDR1 is TSWWSYY and CDR2 QGS. The CDR3 spells CALGSQGVATPLSTDKLIF. The CDR3 nucleotides are TGTGCTCTTGGGTCCCAGGGAGTGGCTACTCCCCTGTCTACCGATAAGCTCATCTTT.

Details on this clone: TCRdb has a much larger clone's protein, which differs at residue 11 from the translation of this DNA, likely because of a read error; what is shown is the protein translated from the DNA. CDR3 DNA: TGTGCCTGTTATACCGTACTGGGGGATACTCGGTACACCGATAAACTCATCTTT. Translating it yields CACYTVLGDTRYTDKLIF. The genes are TRDV2 and TRDJ1; 12 bases align to TRDD3. TCRdb lists no J gene, so it was determined here by aligning the DNA to germline. CDR3 length equals 18 residues. Germline loops: CDR1 GEAIGNYY, CDR2 EKD. Germline trimming cut 6 bases from V and 0 bases from J; bases unmatched to any gene: 13.

For this clone: TCRdb's entry gives the protein of a much larger clone, which mismatches this DNA's translation at residue 4, likely from a read error; the protein reported here is translated from the DNA. The V call is TRDV2, the J call TRDJ3; 10 nucleotides line up with TRDD3. Matching the DNA to germline supplied the J gene, which TCRdb does not give. The CDR3 length is 22 residues. Germline V CDR1 and CDR2: GEAIGNYY, EKD. The CDR3 sequence is CACGTGQYWGMFASWDTRQMFF. DNA of the CDR3: TGTGCCTGTGGCACCGGACAGTACTGGGGGATGTTCGCTTCCTGGGACACCCGACAGATGTTTTTC.

A remark on this clone: TCRdb's protein, taken from a much larger clone, differs from this DNA's translation at residue 11, likely owing to a read error; the protein displayed comes from the DNA. The chain has TRDV1 and TRDJ1; tentatively, D is TRDD2 (5 bases). The CDR3 consists of 13 residues. Germline CDR1 and CDR2: TSWWSYY and QGS. In DNA, the CDR3 is TGTGCTCTTGGCCTACCGACCACCGATAAACCCATCTTT. It yields the protein CALGLPTTDKPIF.

This clone turned up a few times. TCRdb has a much larger clone's protein, which differs at residue 17 from the translation of this DNA, likely because of a read error; what is shown is the protein translated from the DNA. With the J gene uncalled, the V gene is TRDV1; the table's D call, TRDD3, was not checked against the DNA. The CDR3 has 18 residues. Germline V gene sequence: CDR1 TSWWSYY, CDR2 QGS. This CDR3 reads CALGTHLGDKYNTDKLTF. CDR3 nucleotide sequence: TGTGCTCTTGGGACCCACCTGGGGGATAAGTATAACACCGATAAACTCACCTTT.

This clone was counted between two and nine times. The TCRdb protein comes from a much larger clone and disagrees with this DNA's translation at residue 13, likely due to a read error; the protein given here is derived from the DNA. This chain links TRDV1 with TRDJ1; 8 nucleotides match TRDD3. Germline matching of the DNA provided the J gene here, since TCRdb leaves it blank. Germline V lookup: CDR1 TSWWSYY, CDR2 QGS. V trimming: 1 base; J trimming: 0 bases; junction bases outside the gene matches: 28. This CDR3 has 24 residues. The CDR3 DNA is TGTGCTCTTGGGGAACCTCGTTATGGGCTACTGGGGGGTACGCCAATCCTATACACCGATAAACTCATCTTT. Residues: CALGEPRYGLLGGTPILYTDKLIF.

This clone has a handful of counts. The protein TCRdb lists belongs to a much larger clone and differs from this DNA's translation at residue 5, which points to a read error; the protein shown is made from the DNA. The gene calls are TRDV1 and TRDJ1; TRDD3 matches 7 bases. Matching the DNA to germline supplied the J gene, which TCRdb does not give. Germline loops: CDR1 TSWWSYY, CDR2 QGS. This CDR3 is 22 amino acids long. CDR3 region: CALGGSATSHLNTGEVNDRLIF. CDR3 DNA sequence: TGTGCTCTTGGGGGCTCCGCCACTTCCCACCTAAATACTGGGGAGGTGAACGATAGACTCATCTTT.